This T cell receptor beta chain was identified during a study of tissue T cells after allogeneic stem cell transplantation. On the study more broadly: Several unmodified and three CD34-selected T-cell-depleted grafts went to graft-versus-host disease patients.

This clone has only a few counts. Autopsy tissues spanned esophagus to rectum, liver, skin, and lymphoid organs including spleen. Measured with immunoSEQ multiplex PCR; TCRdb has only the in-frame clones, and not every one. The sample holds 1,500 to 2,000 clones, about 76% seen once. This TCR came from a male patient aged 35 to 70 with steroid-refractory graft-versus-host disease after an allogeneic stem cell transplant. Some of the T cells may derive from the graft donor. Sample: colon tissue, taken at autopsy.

The CDR3 DNA follows: TGTGCCAGCAGCGTTCAAGGACAGGCCAATTCACCCCTCCACTTT. Its translation: CASSVQGQANSPLHF. The chain combines TRBV9 with TRBJ1-6; TRBD1 agrees at 7 bases. The J segment lost 7 bases and the V segment lost 2 bases, leaving 6 bases of the junction unmatched. CDR1 is SGDLS, CDR2 YYNGEE, per germline. The CDR3 length is 15 residues.